A selection of T cell receptor beta chains follows, all from one sample in a study of T cells in Graves' hyperthyroidism and ophthalmopathy. TCRdb re-analysed the multiplex PCR reads in MiXCR, keeping a single row per CDR3 protein. The repertoire includes hundreds of thousands of distinct CDR3 sequences, 16% of them detected once, and around 3.5% sits in the top ten. Source material: blood. These receptors all stem from a woman in her 40s with Graves' ophthalmopathy. CDR3s include the opening cysteine and the closing phenylalanine or tryptophan. A D gene is named only where the DNA matches it firmly. A row's size may be missing; if present it is once, few, many or a size class.

size,D,J,V,CDR3,DNA
many,NA,TRBJ2-1,TRBV27,CASSFGGAREQFF,TGTGCCAGCAGTTTCGGAGGGGCGCGTGAGCAGTTCTTC
many,TRBD2,TRBJ2-7,TRBV7-9,CASSSPGLAGSYEQYF,TGTGCCAGCAGCTCCCCGGGACTAGCGGGATCCTACGAGCAGTACTTC
few,TRBD1,TRBJ1-1,TRBV29-1,CSSLGDSYTEAFF,TGCAGCTCCTTGGGGGACAGTTACACTGAAGCTTTCTTT
NA,NA,TRBJ1-5,TRBV20-1,CSARPGNQPQHF,TGCAGTGCTAGGCCAGGCAATCAGCCCCAGCATTTT
NA,NA,TRBJ2-1,TRBV4-1,CASSQRGLRDEQFF,TGCGCCAGCAGCCAACGGGGGCTTAGGGATGAGCAGTTCTTC
many,NA,TRBJ1-5,TRBV20-1,CSARRPQHF,TGCAGTGCCCGAAGGCCCCAGCATTTT
NA,TRBD1,TRBJ1-2,TRBV19,CASSIPGQGHGYTF,TGTGCCAGTAGTATCCCGGGACAGGGGCATGGCTACACCTTC
NA,TRBD2,TRBJ2-7,TRBV20-1,CSARGGTSGGADEQYF,TGCAGTGCTAGGGGGGGTACTAGCGGGGGGGCCGACGAGCAGTACTTC
few,TRBD2,TRBJ2-2,TRBV6-1,CASSEMGGFYKTGELFF,TGTGCCAGCAGTGAGATGGGGGGGTTCTATAAGACCGGGGAGCTGTTTTTT
many,NA,TRBJ2-2,TRBV7-2,CASKRVRTGELFF,TGTGCCAGCAAAAGGGTCAGGACCGGGGAGCTGTTTTTT
NA,TRBD2,TRBJ2-5,TRBV7-2,CASSLIPPLAGQFQETQYF,TGTGCCAGCAGCTTAATTCCGCCTCTAGCGGGGCAATTTCAAGAGACCCAGTACTTC
many,TRBD1,TRBJ1-5,TRBV28,CASRPQGASNQPQHF,TGTGCCAGCAGGCCTCAGGGGGCGAGCAATCAGCCCCAGCATTTT
NA,TRBD1,TRBJ2-1,TRBV5-1,CASSPLFPGQGVWEQFF,TGCGCCAGCAGCCCACTATTTCCGGGACAGGGGGTCTGGGAGCAGTTCTTC
NA,TRBD2,TRBJ2-7,TRBV5-5,CASSLAGSGSSYEQYF,TGCGCCAGCAGCTTGGCGGGTAGCGGGAGCTCCTACGAGCAGTACTTC
NA,NA,TRBJ1-1,TRBV19,CASSIGPAGAEAFF,TGTGCCAGTAGTATAGGTCCGGCGGGGGCTGAAGCTTTCTTT
many,NA,TRBJ2-5,TRBV12-3/TRBV12-4,CASSLEWGGQQGTQYF,TGTGCCAGCAGTTTGGAGTGGGGGGGACAGCAGGGGACCCAGTACTTC
many,TRBD1,TRBJ2-5,TRBV6-5,CASSYTGDGETQYF,TGTGCCAGCAGTTACACAGGGGATGGAGAGACCCAGTACTTC
NA,NA,TRBJ1-1,TRBV5-4,CASSSIRGNTEAFF,TGTGCCAGCAGCTCGATCCGCGGGAACACTGAAGCTTTCTTT
NA,NA,TRBJ2-2,TRBV5-1,CASSSMAGLNTGELFF,TGCGCCAGCAGCTCCATGGCCGGTTTGAACACCGGGGAGCTGTTTTTT
many,TRBD2,TRBJ2-5,TRBV12-3/TRBV12-4,CASNRAGVTETQYF,TGTGCCAGCAATAGAGCGGGAGTCACAGAGACCCAGTACTTC
few,NA,TRBJ1-1,TRBV12-3/TRBV12-4,CASSHYGTPKNTEAFF,TGTGCCAGCAGTCACTACGGGACGCCTAAGAACACTGAAGCTTTCTTT
few,NA,TRBJ1-1,TRBV18,CASSNSGQKNTEAFF,TGTGCCAGCTCAAACTCGGGACAAAAGAACACTGAAGCTTTCTTT
NA,TRBD1,TRBJ1-6,TRBV19,CASTDRGVGSPLHF,TGTGCCAGTACCGACAGGGGAGTCGGTTCACCCCTCCACTTT
NA,NA,TRBJ2-5,TRBV19,CASSMSRETQYF,TGTGCCAGTAGTATGTCTCGGGAGACCCAGTACTTC
NA,NA,TRBJ2-2,TRBV4-1,CASSDLADRTGELFF,TGCGCCAGCAGCGATCTCGCGGATCGCACCGGGGAGCTGTTTTTT
few,NA,TRBJ1-4,TRBV15,CATSSRDPLFF,TGTGCCACCAGCTCCCGGGACCCACTGTTTTTT
many,NA,TRBJ2-1,TRBV12-3/TRBV12-4,CASSPTTGSSYNEQFF,TGTGCCAGCAGTCCTACGACAGGAAGCTCCTACAATGAGCAGTTCTTC
many,NA,TRBJ2-1,TRBV11-2,CASSPRTVRNEQFF,TGTGCCAGCAGCCCTCGGACCGTTAGGAATGAGCAGTTCTTC
many,NA,TRBJ1-3,TRBV5-1,CASSADSSGNTIYF,TGCGCCAGCAGCGCCGACAGCTCTGGAAACACCATATATTTT
few,TRBD2,TRBJ2-7,TRBV10-3,CATEREGGYEQYF,TGTGCCACAGAGCGGGAGGGCGGTTACGAGCAGTACTTC
NA,NA,TRBJ2-5,TRBV7-6,CASSTLAQNQETQYF,TGTGCCAGCAGCACTCTCGCCCAGAACCAAGAGACCCAGTACTTC
many,TRBD1,TRBJ2-7,TRBV5-1,CASSLATGAYEQYF,TGCGCCAGCAGCTTGGCGACAGGGGCCTACGAGCAGTACTTC
many,NA,TRBJ1-1,TRBV18,CASSPRMAGDTEAFF,TGTGCCAGCTCACCACGGATGGCAGGAGATACTGAAGCTTTCTTT
many,TRBD1,TRBJ1-1,TRBV5-1,CASSLAPGQGAIGAEAFF,TGCGCCAGCAGCTTGGCTCCGGGACAGGGGGCGATAGGAGCTGAAGCTTTCTTT
NA,NA,TRBJ2-7,TRBV2,CASSRAQKEQYF,TGTGCCAGCAGCCGGGCCCAGAAGGAGCAGTACTTC
many,NA,TRBJ2-1,TRBV7-2,CASSLLQGGGGEQFF,TGTGCCAGCAGCTTATTGCAGGGGGGGGGAGGTGAGCAGTTCTTC
NA,TRBD2,TRBJ2-3,TRBV30,CAWSSVRLAGSTDTQYF,TGTGCCTGGAGTTCGGTCCGACTAGCGGGAAGCACAGATACGCAGTATTTT
NA,NA,TRBJ1-4,TRBV27,CASSLRLREKLFF,TGTGCCAGCAGTCTCCGATTGAGGGAAAAACTGTTTTTT
many,NA,TRBJ1-1,TRBV6-1,CASSERNKGLNTEAFF,TGTGCCAGCAGTGAAAGAAACAAGGGGTTGAACACTGAAGCTTTCTTT
NA,NA,TRBJ2-6,TRBV5-1,CASSLHFSGANVLTF,TGCGCCAGCAGCTTGCACTTTTCTGGGGCCAACGTCCTGACTTTC
many,NA,TRBJ1-3,TRBV28,CASSSHTSGNTIYF,TGTGCCAGCAGTTCCCACACTTCTGGAAACACCATATATTTT
many,NA,TRBJ2-5,TRBV3-1,CASSQEYREGQETQYF,TGTGCCAGCAGCCAAGAATACAGGGAAGGGCAAGAGACCCAGTACTTC
many,NA,TRBJ1-2,TRBV30,CAWRETVGYGYTF,TGTGCCTGGAGAGAGACAGTCGGCTATGGCTACACCTTC